This T cell receptor beta chain stems from a study of spatial heterogeneity in lung cancer. Overall study: Detection consistently captured more beta-chain sequences than alpha-chain sequences. Notes on the study in general: How many expanded intratumoral alpha and beta TCRs were present tracked the tumor mutation count, which was a count of nonsynonymous mutations.

This clonotype has at least ten counts. Its target is not known. Sample time point: sample taken at primary tumor resection. Sequencing covered unsorted whole RNA taken from tumor, nontumor lung or frozen PBMC. One entry per CDR3 protein results from TCRdb running MiXCR on the 5' RACE reads. The sample lists fewer than 25,000 distinct CDR3 sequences, under 5.5% seen once, with 7.5% to 10% in the top ten. Trimming shortened V by 5 bases and J by 5 bases, and 21 bases separated the two germline ends. Per the germline V gene, CDR1 is MNHEY and CDR2 is SVGEGT. The CDR3 has 16 residues. This receptor was obtained from a male donor with early-stage non-small cell lung cancer. The genes are TRBV6-2 or TRBV6-3 and TRBJ2-5; D might be TRBD1 or TRBD2, each matching 5 bases. Sample: lung tumor tissue, taken at surgery. The CDR3 DNA follows: TGTGCCAGCAGTCCAGCCGGGACCGAGTCAGGGGAGACCCAGTACTTC. This encodes CASSPAGTESGETQYF.